A single sample gave rise to the 5 T cell receptor beta chains below, sequenced in a study of Ad26.COV2.S vaccination and SARS-CoV-2 variants. Sequencing was performed with immunoSEQ multiplex PCR; in TCRdb, only in-frame clones are kept and a portion is missing. Here the sample spans around 350,000 clones, approximately 84% being singletons. Treatment noted: over 15 received Ad26.COV2.S at low or high dose, single or two shots; about 5 received placebo; per-sample allocation not given. Samples came from day 63 after the first vaccine or placebo injection. Material: peripheral blood, obtained in a trial of Ad26.COV2.S vaccine versus placebo. These receptors all come from a person aged 18 to 65 who received the Ad26.COV2.S COVID-19 vaccine or a placebo.

The chain carries TRBV2 and TRBJ2-6; D is perhaps TRBD1 (5 bases). The V gene lost 3 bases and the J gene lost 0 bases, with 9 bases spanning the gap. In germline, CDR1 is SNHLY, CDR2 FYNNEI. The length of the CDR3 is 16 residues. CDR3 in DNA: TGTGCCAGCAGTGACCAGGGCAGCTCTGGGGCCAACGTCCTGACTTTC. Encoded protein: CASSDQGSSGANVLTF. The full variable domain, in which reference TRBV2 and TRBJ2-6 provide the parts outside the CDR3, is EPEVTQTPSHQVTQMGQEVILRCVPISNHLYFYWYRQILGQKVEFLVSFYNNEISEKSEIFDDQFSVERPDGSNFTLKIRSTKLEDSAMYFCASSDQGSSGANVLTFGAGSRLTVL.

J is TRBJ1-2 and V is TRBV18; possible D gene TRBD1, 6 bases. CDR1 is KGHSH, CDR2 LQKENI, per germline. This CDR3 region has 14 residues. V was clipped by 6 bases and J by 8 bases, with 19 bases between them. The DNA for the CDR3 is TGTGCCAGCTCCGCCAATCAGGGGAAGGACGGCTACACCTTC. Its translation is CASSANQGKDGYTF.

J is TRBJ2-3 and V is TRBV19, with TRBD2 identical over 7 bases. Looked up from germline, CDR1 is LNHDA and CDR2 is SQIVND (reference sequence). V lost 4 bases to trimming and J lost 2 bases; unmatched junction nucleotides: 12. The CDR3 is 17 residues long. The CDR3 DNA is TGTGCCAGTAGTACAAGTTCTTTAAGCGGGGTCACAGATACGCAGTATTTT. This translates into CASSTSSLSGVTDTQYF.

The chain links TRBV7-8 to TRBJ2-5, with unresolved D. There are 12 residues in the CDR3. Trimming shortened V by 5 bases and J by 5 bases, and 9 bases separated the two germline ends. Germline assignment: CDR1 SGHVS and CDR2 FQNEAQ. The CDR3 sequence: CASSRSVETQYF. For the CDR3, the DNA is TGTGCCAGCAGCCGCTCCGTGGAGACCCAGTACTTC.

The chain links TRBV10-1 to TRBJ2-7, with D perhaps matching TRBD2 (5 bases). Germline CDR1 WNHNN, CDR2 SYGVQD (reference sequence). This CDR3 has 15 amino acids. Trimming took off 0 bases at V and 9 bases at J, with 18 bases between the two ends. In DNA, the CDR3 is TGCGCCAGCAGTGAGTCGAGGGATGCCCTACGGGGGCAGTACTTC. Encoded protein: CASSESRDALRGQYF.